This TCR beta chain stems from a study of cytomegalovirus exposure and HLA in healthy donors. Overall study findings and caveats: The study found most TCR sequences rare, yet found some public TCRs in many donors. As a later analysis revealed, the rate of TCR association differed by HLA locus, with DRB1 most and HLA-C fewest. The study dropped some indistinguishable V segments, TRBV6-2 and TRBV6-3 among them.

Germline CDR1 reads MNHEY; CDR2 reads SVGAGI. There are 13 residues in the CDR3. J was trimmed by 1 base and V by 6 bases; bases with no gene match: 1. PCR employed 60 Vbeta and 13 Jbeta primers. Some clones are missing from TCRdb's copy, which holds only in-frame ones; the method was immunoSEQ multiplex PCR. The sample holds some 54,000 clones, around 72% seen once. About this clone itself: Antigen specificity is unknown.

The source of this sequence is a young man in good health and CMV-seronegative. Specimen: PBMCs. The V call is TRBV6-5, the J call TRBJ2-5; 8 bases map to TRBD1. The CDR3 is CASRQGVQETQYF. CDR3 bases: TGTGCCAGCAGACAGGGGGTCCAAGAGACCCAGTACTTC.